This T cell receptor (beta chain) was documented in a study of post-analysis software for immune sequencing data. General study results and limits: Controls showed lower frequencies than patients for five TRBV segments, and TRBV5-6, TRBV5-1 and TRBV20-1 were among these.

Of note for this clonotype: The antigen remains unidentified.

V gave up 2 bases and J gave up 6 bases, with 11 bases separating them. CDR3 length: 14 residues. The germline gives CDR1 SGHRS, CDR2 YFSETQ. Unique molecular identifiers featured in each of the TCR beta cDNA libraries. When roughly 1 to 10 million T cells were used, they gave about 490,000 cDNA molecules. TCRdb passed the PCR reads through MiXCR, listing each CDR3 protein once. The table has about 400,000 distinct CDR3 sequences, 30% to 45% seen once. The chain joins TRBV5-1 to TRBJ2-2; D tentatively reads TRBD1 or TRBD2 (5 bases each). The sample was blood. The receptor was isolated from a girl aged 5-17 years with multiple sclerosis. The CDR3 spells CASSFNGGPGELFF. CDR3 DNA: TGCGCCAGCAGCTTTAATGGGGGACCCGGGGAGCTGTTTTTT.